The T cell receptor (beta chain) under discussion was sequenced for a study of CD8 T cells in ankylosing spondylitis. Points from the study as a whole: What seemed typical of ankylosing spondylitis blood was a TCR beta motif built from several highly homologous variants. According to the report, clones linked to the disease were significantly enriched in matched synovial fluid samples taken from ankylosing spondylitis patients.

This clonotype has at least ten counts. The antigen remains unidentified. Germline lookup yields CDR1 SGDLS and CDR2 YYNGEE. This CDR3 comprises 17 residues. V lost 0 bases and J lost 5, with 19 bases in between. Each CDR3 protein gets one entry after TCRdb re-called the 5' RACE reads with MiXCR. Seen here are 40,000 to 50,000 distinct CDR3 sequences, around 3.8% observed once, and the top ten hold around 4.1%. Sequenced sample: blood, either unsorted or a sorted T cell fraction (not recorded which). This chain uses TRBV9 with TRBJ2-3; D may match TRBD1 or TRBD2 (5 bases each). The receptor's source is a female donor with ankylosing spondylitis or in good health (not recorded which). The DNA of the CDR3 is TGTGCCAGCAGCGTAGCCCCCGACCGCCTGGGGGAAGATACGCAGTATTTT. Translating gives CASSVAPDRLGEDTQYF.